Below are 13 T cell receptor beta chains sequenced from a single sample in a study of T cell repertoires in cytomegalovirus infection. These receptors' targets are unknown. One entry per CDR3 protein results from TCRdb running MiXCR on the reads. The sample lists a few hundred thousand distinct CDR3 sequences, roughly 34% seen once, with approximately 13% in the top ten. This material consisted of cultured PBMCs, taken from culture after CMV antigen stimulation. These receptor sequences come from a human donor in good health (CMV status not recorded). Some clones in this sample may be carry-over from other donors' samples.

This clonotype was observed a few times. The chain joins TRBV11-2 to TRBJ2-1; D uncertain. Trimming cost V 5 bases and J 2 bases, with 13 bases left between them. The CDR3 consists of 15 residues. Germline V gene lookup returns CDR1 SGHAT and CDR2 FQNNGV. The DNA of the CDR3 is TGTGCCAGCAGCCCCCCAGCGAACCCCTACAATGAGCAGTTCTTC. Translating it yields CASSPPANPYNEQFF. Combining the CDR3 with reference TRBV11-2 and TRBJ2-1 gives the whole variable domain EAGVAQSPRYKIIEKRQSVAFWCNPISGHATLYWYQQILGQGPKLLIQFQNNGVVDDSQLPKDRFSAERLKGVDSTLKIQPAKLEDSAVYLCASSPPANPYNEQFFGPGTRLTVL.

The J gene is TRBJ2-3, the V gene TRBV5-4, with TRBD2 matching over 16 bases. This CDR3 has 17 residues. Per germline, CDR1 SGHNT and CDR2 YYREEE (reference sequence). V shed 4 bases and J 6 bases; nucleotides not matched to a gene: 8. Here the CDR3 DNA reads TGTGCCAGCAGCCTCCCGGGACTAGCGGGAGGGGGGGATACGCAGTATTTT. Translation: CASSLPGLAGGGDTQYF.

A few counts support this clonotype. J is TRBJ2-3 and V is TRBV6-6, with a tentative D call TRBD2 (7 bases). Per the germline V gene, CDR1 is MNHNY and CDR2 is SVGAGI (reference sequence). The CDR3 extends over 15 amino acids. With 4 bases removed from V and 3 bases from J, the gap between germline ends came to 14 bases. The DNA of the CDR3 is TGTGCCAGCAGTTCTGAGGGGGAGGGTACAGATACGCAGTATTTT. Encoded protein: CASSSEGEGTDTQYF.

V is TRBV7-9 and J is TRBJ1-6; D call uncertain. Trimming removed 1 base from V and 10 bases from J, with 8 bases in between. Germline CDR1 and CDR2: SEHNR and FQNEAQ (reference sequence). The CDR3 consists of 13 residues. The CDR3 nucleotides are TGTGCCAGCAGCTTAGGCAGGCGATCACCCCTCCACTTT. This gives the protein CASSLGRRSPLHF.

The rearrangement joins TRBV6-1 to TRBJ1-1; no definite D call. Between the trimmed V and J ends, which lost 5 bases and 1 base, there was a span of 8 bases. CDR1 and CDR2 from the germline V gene are MNHNS and SASEGT. This CDR3 has 13 residues. The DNA for the CDR3 is TGTGCCAGCAGTACCCCCCGGAACACTGAAGCTTTCTTT. This encodes CASSTPRNTEAFF.

The CDR3 region is CASSRHSGRENEQFF. The CDR3 bases are TGTGCCAGCAGCCGTCATAGCGGGAGGGAGAATGAGCAGTTCTTC. The chain carries TRBV7-2 and TRBJ2-1; 11 nucleotides line up with TRBD2. Germline V gives CDR1 SGHTA, CDR2 FQGNSA. The CDR3 contains 15 residues. With 5 bases clipped from V and 7 bases from J, the junction kept 7 bases outside the gene matches.

Ten or more counts support this clonotype. The chain uses TRBV7-2 and TRBJ2-7; D gene ambiguous. The V end lost 2 bases, the J end lost 2 bases, and 13 bases lay between the germline ends. CDR1 is SGHTA, CDR2 FQGNSA, per germline. CDR3 size: 15 residues. In DNA, the CDR3 is TGTGCCAGCAGCTTAAGCAGCGCCTCAACCTACGAGCAGTACTTC. This encodes CASSLSSASTYEQYF.

The chain combines TRBV12-3 or TRBV12-4 with TRBJ1-1, with D possibly TRBD1 on 6 matching bases. CDR3 length: 15 amino acids. Trimming cost V 7 bases and J 4 bases, with 19 bases left between them. In nucleotides, the CDR3 is TGTGCCAGCAACGGAAACAGGCACAGGGTCACTGAAGCTTTCTTT. This translates into CASNGNRHRVTEAFF.

The CDR3 DNA reads TGTGCCAGCAGTGAGGAGAACACTGAAGCTTTCTTT. Translating it yields CASSEENTEAFF. This chain links TRBV2 with TRBJ1-1, with D hard to call. This CDR3 is 12 amino acids long. Between the trimmed V and J ends, which lost 3 bases and 1 base, there was a span of 3 bases. Germline CDR1 and CDR2: SNHLY and FYNNEI.

This clonotype came up a few times. The junction differs from germline at one of its ends, possibly a read error. This rearrangement joins TRBV6-1 to TRBJ2-3; TRBD2 aligns across 10 bases. Germline V CDR1 and CDR2: MNHNS, SASEGT. The CDR3 is 16 residues long. In DNA form, the CDR3 reads TGTGCCACCAGTCCTCTAGCGGGAGCTTTCACAGATACGCAGTATTTT. Translation gives CATSPLAGAFTDTQYF.

This rearrangement joins TRBV7-2 to TRBJ2-3; TRBD2 matches 8 bases. V trimming: 6 bases; J trimming: 4 bases; junction bases outside the gene matches: 12. CDR1 is SGHTA and CDR2 is FQGNSA in the germline V gene. This CDR3 contains 16 residues. CDR3 nucleotides: TGTGCCAGCAGGCGTAGTGGTTGGCGGGGGGCAGATACGCAGTATTTT. This encodes CASRRSGWRGADTQYF.

The chain recombines TRBV10-3 with TRBJ1-5; no definite D call. The CDR3 consists of 16 residues. The V end was cut by 2 bases, the J end by 6 bases, with 17 bases between. Germline loops: CDR1 ENHRY, CDR2 SYGVKD. CDR3 bases: TGTGCCATCAGTGAGACCGGGATCACAAAAGGTCAGCCCCAGCATTTT. It codes for CAISETGITKGQPQHF.

This rearrangement joins TRBV20-1 to TRBJ1-2; 9 bases agree with TRBD1. The CDR3 contains 14 residues. The V and J ends lost 0 bases and 8 bases, in that order; junction bases with no gene match: 7. Per germline, CDR1 DFQATT and CDR2 SNEGSKA (reference sequence). CDR3 sequence reads: CSARDWDRVGGYTF. CDR3 nucleotides: TGCAGTGCTAGAGATTGGGACAGGGTCGGAGGCTACACCTTC.